Detailed here is one T cell receptor (beta chain). At one end the junction does not follow the germline gene, possibly because of a read error. Russia was home to the donors, healthy Caucasian individuals aged about 6 to 90. Primed by a sample-barcoded 5' primer and a J-beta primer mix, a second PCR proceeded for about 6 to 12 cycles. One entry per CDR3 protein, called by TCRdb with MiXCR from the 5' RACE reads. The sample records about 1.5 million distinct CDR3 sequences, roughly 43% being singletons. The data originate from a study of blood T cells in healthy people across ages. The sample consisted of blood. This TCR was recovered from a woman younger than 30 in good health.

For the CDR3, the DNA is TGCACCAGCAGCCAAGGTGGGGGCCTCTATGGCTACACCTTC. It translates to CTSSQGGGLYGYTF. The chain employs TRBV4-3 and TRBJ1-2; a weak D match, TRBD1 (6 bases). This CDR3 has 14 amino acids. CDR1 and CDR2 from the germline V gene are LGHNA and YSLEER.